The clone carrying this T cell receptor (beta chain) was found many times. This sample was included in a study of T cells in Graves' hyperthyroidism and ophthalmopathy. Amplification targeted TCR beta CDR3 regions from RNA transcripts. In the first-round RT-PCR of the TCR CDR3, the HTBI primer set was used. Using its own MiXCR run on the multiplex PCR reads, TCRdb lists one record per CDR3 protein. This table holds some 620,000 distinct CDR3 sequences, 15% to 20% found once. The V gene lost 5 bases and the J gene lost 7 bases, with 21 bases spanning the gap. Looked up from germline, CDR1 is MDHEN and CDR2 is SYDVKM. The CDR3 has 16 residues. Researchers barred patients who had uncontrolled infection, other autoimmune disease, pregnancy or lactation. The PBMCs were taken from 10 ml of fresh peripheral blood.

The chain employs TRBV28 and TRBJ1-5, with a tentative D call TRBD1 (6 bases). What was sequenced was blood. This clonotype was obtained from a woman aged 25 to 39 with Graves' hyperthyroidism. CDR3 in amino acids: CASSHLRRGGRQPQHF. For the CDR3, the DNA is TGTGCCAGCAGTCACCTGCGCAGGGGAGGTCGACAGCCCCAGCATTTT.